Listed below are T cell receptor beta chains from one sample, sequenced in a study of identifying expanded T cells in peripheral blood. Data came from immunoSEQ multiplex PCR; TCRdb stores just in-frame clones and leaves some out. The sample includes 120,000 or so clones, more than 80% seen only once; the top ten take 2.5% to 3.5%. Sequenced input: blood. The receptors were gathered from a person between 18 and 75 years old in good health. Both conserved end residues are part of each CDR3. The order of the fields is D gene, J gene, V gene, clone size, CDR3 protein, CDR3 DNA. The D gene is left open where the match is weak. Where a row states a size, it is once, few, many or the class of an expanded clone; other rows omit it.

>NA|TRBJ2-3|TRBV5-6|NA
CASSWGAGTDTQYF
TGTGCCAGCAGCTGGGGAGCTGGAACAGATACGCAGTATTTT
>NA|TRBJ2-3|TRBV4-3|NA
CASSRGRVFTDTQYF
TGCGCCAGCAGCCGCGGACGGGTCTTCACAGATACGCAGTATTTT
>NA|TRBJ1-1|TRBV13|NA
CASSLGGSVQVQAFF
TGTGCCAGCAGCTTAGGCGGAAGTGTACAGGTTCAAGCTTTCTTT
>NA|TRBJ2-5|TRBV9|NA
CASSDSASLLETQYF
TGTGCCAGCAGCGATTCGGCATCGCTCCTAGAGACCCAGTACTTC
>TRBD1|TRBJ1-6|TRBV5-4|NA
CASSDPDRESNSPLHF
TGTGCCAGCAGCGACCCCGACAGGGAGAGTAATTCACCCCTCCACTTT
>NA|TRBJ1-5|TRBV5-1|NA
CATKPDGSNQPQHF
TGCGCCACTAAGCCGGACGGTAGCAATCAGCCCCAGCATTTT
>TRBD2|TRBJ2-5|TRBV7-8|NA
CASTLAWGGQETQYF
TGTGCCAGCACGCTAGCGTGGGGGGGACAAGAGACCCAGTACTTC
>TRBD2|TRBJ2-7|TRBV2|NA
CASSDRGVYEQYF
TGTGCCAGCAGTGATCGGGGGGTATACGAGCAGTACTTC
>TRBD1|TRBJ2-1|TRBV5-1|NA
CASSPGGEYNEQFF
TGCGCCAGCAGTCCAGGGGGCGAATACAATGAGCAGTTCTTC
>NA|TRBJ1-1|TRBV6-5|NA
CASSGLQGGEAFF
TGTGCCAGCAGTGGCCTACAGGGCGGTGAAGCTTTCTTT
>NA|TRBJ2-7|TRBV5-5|NA
CASSVNYEQYF
TGTGCCAGCAGCGTTAATTACGAGCAGTACTTC
>NA|TRBJ2-2|TRBV11-3|NA
CASSFSPPGTGELFF
TGTGCCAGCAGCTTTAGCCCCCCGGGCACCGGGGAGCTGTTTTTT
>NA|TRBJ2-7|TRBV10-2|NA
CASSEWASREQYF
TGCGCCAGCAGTGAGTGGGCCAGCCGAGAGCAGTACTTC
>NA|TRBJ2-5|TRBV12-2|NA
CASRFSFRPLAGEKETQYF
TGTGCAAGTCGCTTTTCGTTCCGTCCCCTAGCGGGGGAAAAAGAGACCCAGTACTTC
>NA|TRBJ2-5|TRBV5-1|once
CASSLAAGQETQYF
TGCGCCAGCAGCTTGGCGGCTGGCCAAGAGACCCAGTACTTC
>NA|TRBJ1-1|TRBV6-1|few
CASSEREGFEAFF
TGTGCCAGCAGTGAACGAGAAGGGTTTGAAGCTTTCTTT
>NA|TRBJ1-2|TRBV25-1|NA
CASSDPRGGMYGYTF
TGTGCCAGCAGTGACCCCAGGGGAGGAATGTATGGCTACACCTTC
>NA|TRBJ1-2|TRBV5-4|few
CASSPRSYGYTF
TGTGCCAGCAGCCCCCGGTCCTATGGCTACACCTTC
>NA|TRBJ2-2|TRBV11-3|NA
CASSSHNTGELFF
TGTGCCAGCAGCTCCCACAACACCGGGGAGCTGTTTTTT
>TRBD1|TRBJ1-4|TRBV7-2|once
CASSLGTGEWEKLFF
TGTGCCAGCAGCCTTGGGACAGGGGAGTGGGAAAAACTGTTTTTT
>NA|TRBJ2-3|TRBV30|NA
CAWSALRKGTDTQYF
TGTGCCTGGAGTGCCCTCAGGAAGGGCACAGATACGCAGTATTTT
>NA|TRBJ1-1|TRBV12-5|NA
CASGLPPGRVNTEAFF
TGTGCTAGTGGTTTGCCTCCTGGGAGGGTGAACACTGAAGCTTTCTTT
>NA|TRBJ1-4|TRBV5-4|NA
CASSLGGLGNEKLFF
TGTGCCAGCAGCTTGGGGGGACTTGGGAATGAAAAACTGTTTTTT
>TRBD1|TRBJ2-3|TRBV9|NA
CASSPGQAPRDTQYF
TGTGCCAGCAGTCCGGGACAGGCTCCTAGAGATACGCAGTATTTT
>TRBD1|TRBJ2-5|TRBV18|NA
CASSPNRGAETQYF
TGTGCCAGCTCACCAAACAGGGGAGCAGAGACCCAGTACTTC
>NA|TRBJ1-2|TRBV6-6|NA
CASWAGDGYTF
TGTGCCAGCTGGGCTGGGGATGGCTACACCTTC
>NA|TRBJ1-1|TRBV6-5|once
CASSRMNTEAFF
TGTGCCAGCAGTCGGATGAACACTGAAGCTTTCTTT
>NA|TRBJ2-7|TRBV11-2|NA
CASSLGGQGIYEQYF
TGTGCCAGCAGCTTAGGGGGGCAGGGGATCTACGAGCAGTACTTC
>NA|TRBJ1-3|TRBV7-3|NA
CASSPKGSSGNTIYF
TGTGCCAGCAGCCCAAAAGGCTCCTCTGGAAACACCATATATTTT
>NA|TRBJ1-4|TRBV4-1|NA
CASSQGLRDVNEKLFF
TGCGCCAGCAGCCAAGGTCTTCGGGACGTAAATGAAAAACTGTTTTTT
>NA|TRBJ1-2|TRBV6-1|NA
CASHPSGRGGYTF
TGTGCCAGCCACCCCTCCGGGAGGGGAGGCTACACCTTC
>NA|TRBJ1-2|TRBV2|NA
CASSENTLHGANYGYTF
TGTGCCAGCAGTGAAAATACACTACACGGAGCTAACTATGGCTACACCTTC
>TRBD1|TRBJ2-2|TRBV7-9|NA
CASSPRQGHTGELFF
TGTGCCAGCAGCCCACGACAGGGACACACCGGGGAGCTGTTTTTT
>NA|TRBJ1-1|TRBV6-5|few
CASGRGLTEAFF
TGTGCCAGCGGGAGAGGGCTCACTGAAGCTTTCTTT
>TRBD1|TRBJ2-7|TRBV27|NA
CASSRTSTGYRDEQYF
TGTGCCAGCAGCCGTACTTCGACAGGGTATCGTGACGAGCAGTACTTC